This T cell receptor beta chain came from a study of CXCR3-negative and CXCR3-positive naive CD8 T cells. As for the study in general: The dataset comprises 110 million to 150 million TRB reads in total, with about 1.5 +/- 0.3 million reads per library. Notes on the study in general: TRB CDR3s were more hydrophobic in CXCR3-positive than in CXCR3-negative naive cells.

UMI-labeled TRB cDNA libraries were prepared by 5' RACE. From its re-call of the 5' RACE reads, TCRdb lists each CDR3 protein once, without DNA. The sample totals under 110,000 distinct CDR3 sequences. Concerning this clonotype itself: Its target is unknown.

Sequenced: naive CXCR3+ CD8+ T cells from blood. As for subset: CD45RO-CCR7+CD27+CD95- naive CD8+ T cells expressing CXCR3 (TNR3+). This sequence originates from a human donor in good health. Some clones in this sample may be carry-over from other donors' samples.

This chain's CDR3 is CSARDIGGRSYEQYF. This chain connects TRBV20-1 to TRBJ2-7. This CDR3 comprises 15 residues. CDR1 and CDR2 (germline): DFQATT, SNEGSKA (reference sequence).